This TCR beta chain was recovered during a study of T cell responses to AZD1222 COVID-19 vaccine. Study findings and constraints: A mostly white British donor set with more females was recruited, and clonal diversity was possibly underestimated. The study found Spike-specific TCR breadth and depth rose after two AZD1222 doses.

V dropped 3 bases and J dropped 7; count of bases not matched to a gene: 4. CDR3 size: 16 residues. Germline V gives CDR1 SGDLS, CDR2 YYNGEE. This clone was seen a single time. As yet, its antigen is unknown. Other DNA sequences from this sample encode an identical CDR3 as well. Measured with immunoSEQ multiplex PCR; TCRdb has only the in-frame clones, and not every one. The sample has fewer than 150,000 clones; about 93% are singletons. Specimen: peripheral blood, collected 28 days after the second AZD1222 dose. The TCR was taken from an adult who received the AZD1222 COVID-19 vaccine. This sequence joins TRBV9 and TRBJ2-1, with TRBD2 matching 16 bases. The CDR3 spells CASSGMGLAGGNEQFF. The CDR3 nucleotides read TGTGCCAGCAGCGGGATGGGACTAGCGGGGGGGAATGAGCAGTTCTTC.